One and the same sample provided the 25 T cell receptor beta chains below, sequenced in a study of T-cell memory formation after mild COVID-19. TCRdb used MiXCR to reprocess the 5' RACE reads, holding one entry per CDR3 protein. The table has about 430,000 distinct CDR3 sequences, 20% to 25% seen once. The specimen was PBMCs or a T cell subset sorted from them (not recorded which). Receptors originate from an adult woman who had mild COVID-19 (a few samples of this study predate the infection). Cell type and time point are not known.

This clonotype occurred a few times. The rearrangement links TRBV4-1 to TRBJ2-1; 7 bases match TRBD2. Germline V gene sequence: CDR1 MGHRA, CDR2 YSYEKL. V trimming: 0 bases; J trimming: 9 bases; junction bases outside the gene matches: 5. This CDR3 has 14 amino acids. The CDR3 here is CASSQDLGGFEQFF. CDR3 DNA sequence: TGCGCCAGCAGCCAAGATCTGGGAGGGTTTGAGCAGTTCTTC.

This clonotype was observed a handful of times. The chain joins TRBV2 to TRBJ2-1; TRBD2 agrees at 9 bases. V shed 1 base, J shed 3 bases, and the junction held 13 bases outside the gene matches. CDR1 and CDR2 from the germline V gene are SNHLY and FYNNEI. This CDR3 region has 19 residues. This CDR3 reads CASSEGASGVIIHYNEQFF. The CDR3 DNA follows: TGTGCCAGCAGTGAAGGGGCTAGCGGGGTGATCATTCACTACAATGAGCAGTTCTTC.

This clonotype appeared a few times. The rearrangement joins TRBV30 to TRBJ1-2; the D is unclear. Trimming removed 0 bases at V and 2 bases at J, with 7 bases between. This CDR3 region has 13 residues. Germline-derived CDR1 and CDR2 are GTSNPN and SVGIG (reference sequence). The CDR3 coding sequence is TGTGCCTGGAGTGTACCATGGAACTATGGCTACACCTTC. Residues: CAWSVPWNYGYTF.

In this sample, this clonotype turned up a few times. The rearrangement joins TRBV11-2 to TRBJ2-5, with 12 positions matching TRBD2. This CDR3 comprises 17 residues. CDR1 SGHAT and CDR2 FQNNGV come from the germline V gene. V shed 5 bases, J shed 1 base, and the junction held 8 bases outside the gene matches. CDR3 loop: CASSQLLAGGVQETQYF. CDR3 in DNA: TGTGCCAGCAGCCAATTACTAGCGGGAGGAGTCCAAGAGACCCAGTACTTC.

CDR3 nucleotides: TGCGCCAGCAGCCCCAAAGAGGGACAGGGATCTAACTATGGCTACACCTTC. It encodes CASSPKEGQGSNYGYTF. The chain combines TRBV5-1 with TRBJ1-2, with 9 bases fitting TRBD1. The CDR3 loop spans 17 amino acids. Germline V gene data show CDR1 as SGHRS and CDR2 as YFSETQ. V shed 4 bases, J shed 0 bases, and the junction held 10 bases outside the gene matches.

The genes are TRBV6-6 and TRBJ2-1; D possibly corresponds to TRBD1 (5 bases). Trimming left V 5 bases short and J 1 base short, with 9 bases between. The CDR3 runs to 14 residues. Germline V gives CDR1 MNHNY, CDR2 SVGAGI (reference sequence). The CDR3 DNA reads TGTGCCAGCAGTGCCCCAGGGTCCTACAATGAGCAGTTCTTC. Its protein product is CASSAPGSYNEQFF.

V is TRBV29-1 and J is TRBJ2-1; D possibly corresponds to TRBD2 (6 bases). CDR3 size: 12 residues. Looked up from germline, CDR1 is SQVTM and CDR2 is ANQGSEA. The ends were cut back, 7 bases at V and 3 bases at J, with 10 bases in the middle. CDR3 DNA sequence: TGCAGCGGGGTAGCGGACTACAATGAGCAGTTCTTC. Residues: CSGVADYNEQFF.

CDR3 residues: CASNRGGLSEKLFF. The CDR3 DNA follows: TGTGCCAGTAACAGGGGGGGGTTGAGTGAAAAACTGTTTTTT. The chain links TRBV25-1 to TRBJ1-4; 8 bases match TRBD1. CDR3 length equals 14 residues. From germline, CDR1 is MGHDK and CDR2 SYGVNS. With V trimmed by 9 bases and J by 7 bases, 10 bases remained unmatched.

This clonotype was observed a few times. The chain combines TRBV10-3 with TRBJ2-1; 9 bases are a match to TRBD2. CDR1 and CDR2 from the germline V gene are ENHRY and SYGVKD. V dropped 2 bases and J dropped 8; count of bases not matched to a gene: 10. The CDR3 extends over 16 amino acids. CDR3 DNA: TGTGCCATCAGTGAGAAGGCTAGCGGGGTGGGCCATGAGCAGTTCTTC. It encodes CAISEKASGVGHEQFF.

The V call is TRBV7-3, the J call TRBJ2-1; D is undetermined. The CDR3 spans 17 residues. Germline lookup yields CDR1 SGHTA and CDR2 FQGTGA. V was pared by 2 bases and J by 0 bases, with 14 bases between. The CDR3 reads CASSLVQLSGSYNEQFF. The CDR3, as DNA: TGTGCCAGCAGCTTAGTTCAGCTATCAGGCTCCTACAATGAGCAGTTCTTC.

The chain joins TRBV7-8 to TRBJ2-5; D not resolved. The V gene lost 1 base and the J gene lost 2 bases, with 14 bases spanning the gap. CDR1 is SGHVS and CDR2 is FQNEAQ in the germline V gene. The CDR3 is made up of 16 amino acids. CDR3 region: CASSLGGPLSQETQYF. The CDR3 bases are TGTGCCAGCAGCTTAGGGGGTCCACTCTCTCAAGAGACCCAGTACTTC. The full variable domain, its missing parts supplied by reference TRBV7-8 and TRBJ2-5, is GAGVSQSPRYKVAKRGQDVALRCDPISGHVSLFWYQQALGQGPEFLTYFQNEAQLDKSGLPSDRFFAERPEGSVSTLKIQRTQQEDSAVYLCASSLGGPLSQETQYFGPGTRLLVL.

The chain couples TRBV19 to TRBJ2-7, with TRBD2 identical over 11 bases. The V segment lost 5 bases and the J segment 6 bases; nucleotides outside the gene matches: 9. The CDR3 contains 15 residues. Germline assignment: CDR1 LNHDA and CDR2 SQIVND (reference sequence). DNA of the CDR3: TGTGCCAGTAGTCTGGATAGCGGGAGGGCCGGCGAGCAGTACTTC. It specifies CASSLDSGRAGEQYF.

This chain uses TRBV2 with TRBJ2-7, with 7 nucleotides matching TRBD1. V lost 8 bases, J lost 1 base, and 5 bases stayed unmatched. CDR1 and CDR2 (germline): SNHLY, FYNNEI. The CDR3 extends over 13 amino acids. CDR3 DNA sequence: TGTGCCAGCGCCGACAGGGCTTCCTACGAGCAGTACTTC. This translates into CASADRASYEQYF.

The chain combines TRBV7-2 with TRBJ2-5; TRBD2 aligns across 15 bases. The V segment lost 6 bases and the J segment 5 bases; nucleotides outside the gene matches: 10. CDR1 and CDR2 (germline): SGHTA, FQGNSA. The CDR3 contains 17 residues. The CDR3 sequence: CASSPGWTSGRVETQYF. The DNA for the CDR3 is TGTGCCAGCAGTCCCGGTTGGACTAGCGGGAGGGTGGAGACCCAGTACTTC. Drawing the rest from reference TRBV7-2 and TRBJ2-5, the complete variable domain is GAGVSQSPSNKVTEKGKDVELRCDPISGHTALYWYRQSLGQGLEFLIYFQGNSAPDKSGLPSDRFSAERTGGSVSTLTIQRTQQEDSAVYLCASSPGWTSGRVETQYFGPGTRLLVL.

The chain joins TRBV4-1 to TRBJ2-7; D is perhaps TRBD1 (5 bases). This CDR3 comprises 13 residues. Germline-derived CDR1 and CDR2 are MGHRA and YSYEKL. Deletions cut 8 bases from V and 7 bases from J, with 18 bases between. The CDR3 reads CASGQGVGFEQYF. The CDR3 DNA reads TGCGCCAGCGGGCAGGGCGTAGGCTTTGAGCAGTACTTC.

This chain joins TRBV25-1 and TRBJ1-6, with D unclear. V was cut by 3 bases and J by 3 bases, with 18 bases left in between. CDR1 is MGHDK and CDR2 is SYGVNS in the germline V gene. CDR3 length: 18 amino acids. The CDR3 DNA sequence: TGTGCCAGCAGTGACGCCGCCCCCAGGTCCTTCTATAATTCACCCCTCCACTTT. It translates to CASSDAAPRSFYNSPLHF. Full variable domain (remainder filled in from reference TRBV25-1 and TRBJ1-6): EADIYQTPRYLVIGTGKKITLECSQTMGHDKMYWYQQDPGMELHLIHYSYGVNSTEKGDLSSESTVSRIRTEHFPLTLESARPSHTSQYLCASSDAAPRSFYNSPLHFGNGTRLTVT.

This rearrangement joins TRBV7-3 to TRBJ2-1; D unclear. The V end lost 6 bases, the J end lost 12 bases, and 12 bases lay between the germline ends. Germline V lookup: CDR1 SGHTA, CDR2 FQGTGA. The CDR3 loop spans 11 amino acids. The CDR3 DNA is TGTGCCAGCAGAGGTGAGGAAGTGCAGTTCTTC. Protein: CASRGEEVQFF.

The CDR3 sequence is CASSPFVGKGETQYF. The CDR3 DNA reads TGTGCCAGCAGCCCATTCGTGGGAAAGGGAGAGACCCAGTACTTC. This chain uses TRBV7-9 with TRBJ2-5; D is ambiguous. Trimming took off 5 bases at V and 4 bases at J, with 17 bases between the two ends. The CDR3 extends over 15 amino acids. The germline gives CDR1 SEHNR, CDR2 FQNEAQ (reference sequence).

The genes are TRBV9 and TRBJ2-1; 7 bases match TRBD2. From germline, CDR1 is SGDLS and CDR2 YYNGEE. J was trimmed by 7 bases and V by 0 bases; bases with no gene match: 10. This CDR3 has 16 amino acids. CDR3 bases: TGTGCCAGCAGCGTAGGAGCGGGAAGGTTGTTTAATGAGCAGTTCTTC. Its protein product is CASSVGAGRLFNEQFF. Combining the CDR3 with reference TRBV9 and TRBJ2-1 gives the whole variable domain DSGVTQTPKHLITATGQRVTLRCSPRSGDLSVYWYQQSLDQGLQFLIQYYNGEERAKGNILERFSAQQFPDLHSELNLSSLELGDSALYFCASSVGAGRLFNEQFFGPGTRLTVL.

This clonotype occurred many times. This chain connects TRBV4-2 to TRBJ2-7; TRBD1 might be the D (7 bases). Germline V gene sequence: CDR1 LGHNA, CDR2 YNFKEQ. Trimming took 3 bases from V and 2 from J, leaving 14 bases between them. The CDR3 has 15 residues. CDR3 bases: TGTGCCAGCAGCCAGGAAACAGGGGAGGCCTACGAGCAGTACTTC. It codes for CASSQETGEAYEQYF.

In DNA, the CDR3 is TGTGCCAGCTCAGGGGTTGGGGATGAGCAGTTCTTC. Translating it yields CASSGVGDEQFF. The V and J genes are TRBV7-9 and TRBJ2-1; D may be TRBD1 (6 bases). CDR1 SEHNR and CDR2 FQNEAQ come from the germline V gene (reference sequence). This CDR3 comprises 12 residues. Trimming cost V 8 bases and J 8 bases, with 13 bases left between them.

The genes are TRBV3-1 and TRBJ1-4, with D possibly TRBD1 on 6 matching bases. CDR3 length: 16 residues. Germline values: CDR1 LGHDT, CDR2 YNNKEL (reference sequence). V lost 6 bases and J lost 2, with 16 bases in between. CDR3 DNA: TGTGCCAGCAGAGCGTGGGGGCGCGGTACTAATGAAAAACTGTTTTTT. It is translated as CASRAWGRGTNEKLFF.

This clonotype was seen a handful of times. The gene calls are TRBV29-1 and TRBJ2-1; a weak D match, TRBD2 (6 bases). With 4 bases removed from V and 9 bases from J, the gap between germline ends came to 13 bases. The CDR3 covers 12 residues. Germline V gene sequence: CDR1 SQVTM, CDR2 ANQGSEA. CDR3 loop: CSVGRGSGEQFF. The CDR3 DNA reads as TGCAGCGTTGGGAGGGGTTCGGGTGAGCAGTTCTTC.

This chain links TRBV4-1 with TRBJ2-1; possibly TRBD1 for D (5 bases). The CDR3 is 17 amino acids. The germline V gene encodes CDR1 MGHRA and CDR2 YSYEKL. Trimming cost V 5 bases and J 6 bases, with 23 bases left between them. Here the CDR3 DNA reads TGCGCCAGCAGCTACGCAGCCCAGGGAACATACATCAATGAGCAGTTCTTC. Translation gives CASSYAAQGTYINEQFF.

This clonotype was detected many times. The rearrangement joins TRBV2 to TRBJ1-6, with D perhaps matching TRBD1 (6 bases). V was trimmed by 8 bases and J by 5 bases, leaving 16 bases between them. Germline CDR1 is SNHLY and CDR2 is FYNNEI. The CDR3 covers 15 residues. CDR3: CASRPGQTNNSPLHF. In nucleotides, the CDR3 is TGTGCCAGCCGCCCCGGACAGACGAATAATTCACCCCTCCACTTT.